Each of the 20 T cell receptor beta chains below was sequenced from the same sample in a study of response to subunit inactivated influenza vaccine. One entry per CDR3 protein results from TCRdb running MiXCR on the RT-PCR reads. The sample holds roughly 570,000 distinct CDR3 sequences; around 13% are singletons and the top ten take about 12%. The material was PBMCs from blood, obtained 40 to 50 days after vaccination. The receptors shown here come from a middle-aged man who received an inactivated influenza vaccine.

Ten or more counts support this clonotype. The DNA of the CDR3 is TGCAGCGTTGGCCAGAGAATCACAGATACGCAGTATTTT. Translated: CSVGQRITDTQYF. This chain joins TRBV29-1 and TRBJ2-3; D gene ambiguous. The CDR3 totals 13 residues. Germline CDR1 and CDR2: SQVTM and ANQGSEA. The V and J ends lost 4 bases and 2 bases respectively, with 10 bases between them.

The chain links TRBV6-2 or TRBV6-3 to TRBJ2-3; D is perhaps TRBD1 (5 bases). The CDR3 length is 17 residues. V shed 0 bases and J shed 4 bases, with 17 bases lying between them. CDR1 and CDR2 (germline): MNHEY, SVGEGT. The CDR3 spells CASSYSMVGPIADTQYF. The CDR3 DNA is TGTGCCAGCAGTTACTCGATGGTGGGGCCAATAGCAGATACGCAGTATTTT.

A few counts support this clonotype. This chain joins TRBV6-1 and TRBJ1-5, with D unresolved. V lost 5 bases and J 0 bases, leaving 17 bases between the germline ends. The CDR3 sequence is 17 residues long. The germline gives CDR1 MNHNS, CDR2 SASEGT. The CDR3 reads CASSPSASGYSNQPQHF. For the CDR3, the DNA is TGTGCCAGCAGTCCGAGTGCCTCCGGCTATAGCAATCAGCCCCAGCATTTT.

This clonotype was observed a handful of times. The chain uses TRBV5-1 and TRBJ2-2; no clear D. CDR3 length equals 14 residues. V was shortened by 0 bases and J by 5 bases, with 8 bases between the two germline ends. The V gene's germline CDR1 is SGHRS and CDR2 YFSETQ. The CDR3 is CASSLALETGELFF. The CDR3 DNA follows: TGCGCCAGCAGCTTGGCCTTAGAAACCGGGGAGCTGTTTTTT.

The rearrangement uses TRBV20-1 and TRBJ1-1; 8 nucleotides match TRBD1. Germline lookup yields CDR1 DFQATT and CDR2 SNEGSKA (reference sequence). The V segment lost 0 bases and the J segment 3 bases; nucleotides outside the gene matches: 6. This CDR3 has 15 amino acids. DNA of the CDR3: TGCAGTGCTAGAGATCCAGGGGGCTCGGACACTGAAGCTTTCTTT. Protein product: CSARDPGGSDTEAFF.

This clonotype has only a few counts. The chain joins TRBV11-2 to TRBJ2-7; no definite D call. The V gene's germline CDR1 is SGHAT and CDR2 FQNNGV. Trimming stripped 3 bases from V and 1 base from J, with 16 bases between. The CDR3 totals 16 residues. The CDR3 coding sequence is TGTGCCAGCAGCTTGAATAGACGACGGGCTTCCTACGAGCAGTACTTC. Translation gives CASSLNRRRASYEQYF.

This chain links TRBV29-1 with TRBJ2-2; TRBD1 or TRBD2 may be the D gene (5 bases each). This CDR3 comprises 13 residues. Germline V gene sequence: CDR1 SQVTM, CDR2 ANQGSEA. Trimming cost V 3 bases and J 6 bases, with 11 bases left between them. CDR3 protein: CSVEGRSAGELFF. The CDR3 region has the DNA TGCAGCGTTGAGGGACGGTCGGCCGGGGAGCTGTTTTTT.

This clonotype was detected a few times. V gene TRBV5-1 combines with J gene TRBJ2-7, with D possibly TRBD2 on 6 matching bases. Germline V gene sequence: CDR1 SGHRS, CDR2 YFSETQ. V lost 4 bases to trimming and J lost 3 bases, with 17 bases between them. This CDR3 comprises 15 residues. CDR3 loop: CASSLGEASIYEQYF. The CDR3 nucleotides are TGCGCCAGCAGCCTCGGGGAGGCCAGCATCTACGAGCAGTACTTC.

This chain uses TRBV5-5 with TRBJ2-1, with no clear D. Trimming left V 3 bases short and J 7 bases short, with 8 bases between. This CDR3 is built from 12 residues. Germline loops: CDR1 SGHKS, CDR2 YYEKEE (reference sequence). CDR3 sequence: CASSSQINEQFF. CDR3 nucleotide sequence: TGTGCCAGCAGCTCGCAAATTAATGAGCAGTTCTTC.

V is TRBV7-8 and J is TRBJ1-1; D is perhaps TRBD1 (6 bases). CDR1 is SGHVS and CDR2 is FQNEAQ in the germline V gene. Between the trimmed V and J ends, which lost 2 bases and 4 bases, there was a span of 14 bases. The CDR3 totals 15 residues. The CDR3 nucleotides are TGTGCCAGCAGCTTATATCAGGGGAGAAGCACTGAAGCTTTCTTT. It translates to CASSLYQGRSTEAFF.

This chain links TRBV20-1 with TRBJ1-4; TRBD1 aligns across 7 bases. The CDR3 loop spans 14 amino acids. After removal of 4 bases from V and 7 bases from J, the junction contained 9 bases not matched to a gene. The germline gives CDR1 DFQATT, CDR2 SNEGSKA (reference sequence). CDR3 in DNA: TGCAGTGCTAACATCAGGGGGGGAGGTGAAAAACTGTTTTTT. Its translation: CSANIRGGGEKLFF.

This sequence joins TRBV27 and TRBJ2-7, with D perhaps matching TRBD1 or TRBD2 (5 bases each). Trimming removed 0 bases at V and 6 bases at J, with 15 bases between. Germline V gene data show CDR1 as MNHEY and CDR2 as SMNVEV (reference sequence). This CDR3 contains 15 residues. The CDR3 protein is CASSLSGQGVSEQYF. CDR3 sequence (DNA): TGTGCCAGCAGTTTATCGGGGCAGGGAGTAAGCGAGCAGTACTTC.

V and J are TRBV7-9 and TRBJ2-3; maybe TRBD1 (6 bases). Deletions cut 7 bases from V and 4 bases from J, with 15 bases between. This CDR3 region has 14 residues. The V gene's germline CDR1 is SEHNR and CDR2 FQNEAQ (reference sequence). The CDR3: CASTEQGFADTQYF. The CDR3 DNA sequence: TGTGCCAGCACCGAACAGGGTTTCGCAGATACGCAGTATTTT.

This chain links TRBV9 with TRBJ2-3; 8 nucleotides match TRBD2. The trim removed 0 bases at V and 4 bases at J, leaving 10 bases unmatched. Germline lookup yields CDR1 SGDLS and CDR2 YYNGEE. The CDR3 is 17 amino acids. The CDR3 protein is CASSVEVGGGPADTQYF. CDR3 sequence (DNA): TGTGCCAGCAGCGTAGAAGTCGGGGGGGGCCCGGCAGATACGCAGTATTTT.

There are a few counts of this clonotype. The chain couples TRBV5-6 to TRBJ1-1; weak D call: TRBD1 (6 bases). The CDR3 covers 15 residues. The V gene's germline CDR1 is SGHDT and CDR2 YYEEEE. With 4 bases removed from V and 5 bases from J, the gap between germline ends came to 18 bases. The CDR3 region is CASSPNPGARTEAFF. The CDR3 nucleotides are TGTGCCAGCAGCCCGAATCCGGGGGCGCGTACTGAAGCTTTCTTT.

A few counts support this clonotype. The CDR3 sequence: CASSQFLLGTREQYF. The CDR3 DNA is TGCGCCAGCAGCCAATTCCTCCTCGGGACTCGCGAGCAGTACTTC. J is TRBJ2-7 and V is TRBV4-3; D possibly corresponds to TRBD2 (6 bases). This CDR3 is built from 15 residues. V lost 2 bases and J lost 6, with 17 bases in between. Germline V gives CDR1 LGHNA, CDR2 YSLEER.

This clonotype was observed a handful of times. The V call is TRBV4-2, the J call TRBJ2-2, with TRBD1 matching 7 bases. Losses at the gene ends were 0 bases for V and 7 bases for J; bases not matched to a gene: 14. From germline, CDR1 is LGHNA and CDR2 YNFKEQ. The CDR3 is made up of 18 amino acids. In DNA, the CDR3 is TGTGCCAGCAGCCAAGAGGGGGAGACAGGGCGAGACGGCGGGGAGCTGTTTTTT. Its protein is CASSQEGETGRDGGELFF.

In this sample, this clonotype turned up many times. The rearrangement joins TRBV24-1 to TRBJ2-3; D gene unclear. V lost 8 bases and J 1 base, leaving 9 bases between the germline ends. CDR1 and CDR2 from the germline V gene are KGHDR and SFDVKD. The CDR3 is 13 amino acids. The CDR3 DNA is TGTGCCACCAAGGGTGTGGGCACAGATACGCAGTATTTT. It specifies CATKGVGTDTQYF.

The chain carries TRBV7-2 and TRBJ2-3; 9 bases match TRBD2. With V trimmed by 8 bases and J by 0 bases, 9 bases remained unmatched. The germline V gene has CDR1 SGHTA and CDR2 FQGNSA. This CDR3 spans 16 amino acids. The CDR3 DNA sequence: TGTGCCAGCGATCGGCGGACTAGCGCCAGCACAGATACGCAGTATTTT. Translated: CASDRRTSASTDTQYF.

The V gene is TRBV10-3, the J gene TRBJ2-3; maybe TRBD2 (6 bases). Trimming removed 6 bases at V and 0 bases at J, with 10 bases between. The CDR3 length is 14 residues. Germline loops: CDR1 ENHRY, CDR2 SYGVKD. The CDR3 sequence: CAIRRAGSTDTQYF. The CDR3 DNA reads TGTGCCATCAGGAGGGCGGGGAGCACAGATACGCAGTATTTT.